The 17 T cell receptor beta chains presented below share a single source sample, sequenced in a study of T cells in Graves' hyperthyroidism and ophthalmopathy. Amplification of TCR beta CDR3 regions used RNA as the template. When the TCR CDR3 underwent first-round RT-PCR, the HTBI primer set was used. One entry per CDR3 protein results from TCRdb running MiXCR on the multiplex PCR reads. The sample shows about 360,000 distinct CDR3 sequences, 15% to 18% of them seen only once. Sequenced material: blood. These receptors came from a woman aged 18-29 years with Graves' hyperthyroidism that later progressed to Graves' ophthalmopathy.

J is TRBJ2-2 and V is TRBV5-1; D gene ambiguous. The germline V gene encodes CDR1 SGHRS and CDR2 YFSETQ. V lost 6 bases and J 1 base, leaving 16 bases between the germline ends. This CDR3 has 16 amino acids. CDR3 amino acids: CASTLGRRLNTGELFF. In nucleotides, the CDR3 is TGCGCCAGCACACTTGGTAGACGTTTGAACACCGGGGAGCTGTTTTTT.

CDR3 DNA: TGTGCCACCAGTGATTTAAGGGCGAACACCGGGGAGCTGTTTTTT. Encoded protein: CATSDLRANTGELFF. J is TRBJ2-2 and V is TRBV24-1; D is ambiguous. The CDR3 extends over 15 amino acids. V was cut by 1 base and J by 0 bases, with 5 bases left in between. Germline values: CDR1 KGHDR, CDR2 SFDVKD.

This clonotype has a handful of counts. This chain links TRBV10-3 with TRBJ1-1, with TRBD1 matching over 9 bases. J lost 0 bases, V lost 6 bases, and 2 bases had no gene match. The CDR3 length is 14 residues. The germline V gene has CDR1 ENHRY and CDR2 SYGVKD. The CDR3 here is CAIRGDRVNTEAFF. The CDR3 coding sequence is TGTGCCATCAGGGGGGACAGGGTGAACACTGAAGCTTTCTTT.

This clonotype has only a few counts. J is TRBJ2-7 and V is TRBV3-1, with no clear D. The CDR3 is made up of 13 amino acids. V lost 2 bases to trimming and J lost 0 bases, with 5 bases between them. CDR1 is LGHDT and CDR2 is YNNKEL in the germline V gene (reference sequence). The CDR3 DNA reads as TGTGCCAGCAGCCAATCGACCTCCTACGAGCAGTACTTC. Its protein product is CASSQSTSYEQYF.

Of note for this clonotype: A much larger clone lies one base from this, so it may be a read error. The CDR3 DNA reads as TGTGCCAGCACTTCACCGAACACCGGGGAGCTGTTTTTT. It yields the protein CASTSPNTGELFF. The chain uses TRBV2 and TRBJ2-2; no clear D. V was cut by 7 bases and J by 0 bases, with 6 bases left in between. Germline lookup yields CDR1 SNHLY and CDR2 FYNNEI. This CDR3 region has 13 residues.

This clonotype was counted between two and nine times. This chain links TRBV27 with TRBJ2-7; the D gene is possibly TRBD2 (6 bases). This CDR3 spans 12 amino acids. Germline V lookup: CDR1 MNHEY, CDR2 SMNVEV (reference sequence). The CDR3 DNA reads TGTGGGTCGGGTAGCGGTGTATACGAGCAGTACTTC. This codes for CGSGSGVYEQYF.

This clonotype showed up many times. The V call is TRBV5-1, the J call TRBJ2-3, with 12 bases aligning to TRBD2. The CDR3 totals 19 residues. CDR1 is SGHRS, CDR2 YFSETQ, per germline. Trimming removed 4 bases from V and 0 bases from J; junction bases left unmatched: 12. CDR3 residues: CASSPRRTSGAASTDTQYF. The CDR3 bases are TGCGCCAGCAGCCCACGGAGGACTAGCGGGGCCGCTAGCACAGATACGCAGTATTTT.

This clonotype has a handful of counts. This chain connects TRBV6-2 or TRBV6-3 to TRBJ2-5; TRBD2 matches 7 bases. Per the germline V gene, CDR1 is MNHEY and CDR2 is SVGEGT. The V gene end was trimmed by 0 bases and the J gene end by 4 bases; junction bases not matched to a gene: 5. The CDR3 runs 15 residues. The CDR3 nucleotides read TGTGCCAGCAGTTACTCCGGCAGGGAGGGAGAGACCCAGTACTTC. This translates into CASSYSGREGETQYF.

This clonotype has a handful of counts. The chain couples TRBV6-5 to TRBJ2-5; TRBD2 might be the D (6 bases). V lost 2 bases and J 2 bases, leaving 12 bases between the germline ends. Germline V CDR1 and CDR2: MNHEY, SVGAGI. The CDR3 has 15 amino acids. The CDR3 coding sequence is TGTGCCAGCAGTTACCTGGGGAGGAGACAAGAGACCCAGTACTTC. Translating gives CASSYLGRRQETQYF.

This clonotype was picked up many times. V usage is TRBV18 and J usage is TRBJ1-1; possible D gene TRBD1, 5 bases. CDR3 length equals 14 residues. In germline, CDR1 is KGHSH, CDR2 LQKENI. Trimming took 3 bases from V and 0 from J, leaving 8 bases between them. The DNA for the CDR3 is TGTGCCAGCTCACCGACAGAAATGAACACTGAAGCTTTCTTT. Its protein is CASSPTEMNTEAFF.

This chain joins TRBV7-2 and TRBJ1-4; 9 nucleotides match TRBD1. With 5 bases clipped from V and 8 bases from J, the junction kept 9 bases outside the gene matches. This CDR3 is built from 15 residues. The germline CDR1 and CDR2 sequences are SGHTA and FQGNSA. The CDR3 loop reads CASSTPGQGSEKLFF. CDR3 nucleotides: TGTGCCAGCAGCACACCGGGACAGGGTAGCGAAAAACTGTTTTTT.

Only a few counts were recorded for this clonotype. The chain combines TRBV4-3 with TRBJ2-3; 12 bases are shared with TRBD2. The V gene end was trimmed by 3 bases and the J gene end by 4 bases; junction bases not matched to a gene: 8. Germline-derived CDR1 and CDR2 are LGHNA and YSLEER. This CDR3 is 17 amino acids long. The CDR3 loop is CASSQTPGTSGSDTQYF. CDR3 nucleotides: TGCGCCAGCAGCCAGACTCCCGGGACTAGCGGGTCAGATACGCAGTATTTT.

This clonotype was picked up many times. The chain has TRBV28 and TRBJ1-5; D not resolved. The CDR3 has 14 residues. Germline CDR1 and CDR2: MDHEN and SYDVKM. The ends were cut back, 1 base at V and 7 bases at J, with 11 bases in the middle. CDR3 bases: TGTGCCAGCAGTTTATCTATGGCCGGCCAGCCCCAGCATTTT. It yields the protein CASSLSMAGQPQHF.

To note about this clonotype: A read error may be the cause here, since a much bigger clone is one base away. The chain combines TRBV27 with TRBJ2-1; tentative D call: TRBD1 (5 bases). V was pared by 2 bases and J by 0 bases, with 11 bases between. The CDR3 is made up of 16 amino acids. CDR1 is MNHEY, CDR2 SMNVEV, per germline (reference sequence). For the CDR3, the DNA is TGTGCCAGCAGTTTAAAGGGGCCCCCCTCCTACAATGAGCAGTTCTTC. Translating it yields CASSLKGPPSYNEQFF.

The CDR3 loop is CASSQDAPISNQPQHF. The DNA for the CDR3 is TGCGCCAGCAGCCAAGATGCGCCCATTAGCAATCAGCCCCAGCATTTT. This rearrangement joins TRBV4-3 to TRBJ1-5, with no clear D. Per the germline V gene, CDR1 is LGHNA and CDR2 is YSLEER. Trimming left V 0 bases short and J 0 bases short, with 9 bases between. This CDR3 is 16 amino acids long.

This clonotype has only a few counts. This CDR3 is CASSLVSSDEQYF. In DNA, the CDR3 is TGTGCCAGCAGCTTGGTGTCTAGCGACGAGCAGTACTTC. The V call is TRBV5-8, the J call TRBJ2-7; the D gene is possibly TRBD2 (6 bases). The length of the CDR3 is 13 residues. CDR1 is SGHTS, CDR2 YDEGEE, per germline. Trimming cost V 0 bases and J 5 bases, with 9 bases left between them.

The sample holds many counts of this clonotype. V and J are TRBV12-3 or TRBV12-4 and TRBJ1-1; 10 nucleotides align to TRBD1. V was pared by 5 bases and J by 9 bases, with 3 bases of the junction left unmatched. This CDR3 spans 12 amino acids. This chain's CDR3 is CASSPGQGKAFF. The CDR3 region has the DNA TGTGCCAGCAGTCCGGGACAGGGGAAAGCTTTCTTT.